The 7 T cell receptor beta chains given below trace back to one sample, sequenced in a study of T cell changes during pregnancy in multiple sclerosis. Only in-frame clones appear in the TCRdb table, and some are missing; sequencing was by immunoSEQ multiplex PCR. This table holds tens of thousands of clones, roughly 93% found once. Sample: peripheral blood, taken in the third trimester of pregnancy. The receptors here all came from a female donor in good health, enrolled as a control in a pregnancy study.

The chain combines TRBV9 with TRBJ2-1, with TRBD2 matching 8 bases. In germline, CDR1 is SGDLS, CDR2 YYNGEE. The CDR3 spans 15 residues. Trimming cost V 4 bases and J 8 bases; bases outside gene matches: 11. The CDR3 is CASSPLHPAGDEQFF. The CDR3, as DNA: TGTGCCAGCAGCCCACTACACCCAGCGGGAGATGAGCAGTTCTTC.

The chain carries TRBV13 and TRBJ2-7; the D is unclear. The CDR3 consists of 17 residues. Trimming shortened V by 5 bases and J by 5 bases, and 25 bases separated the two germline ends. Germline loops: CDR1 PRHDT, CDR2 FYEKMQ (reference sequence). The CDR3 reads CASSPLWQAKRPNEQYF. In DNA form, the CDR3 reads TGTGCCAGCAGCCCCCTTTGGCAGGCCAAAAGGCCCAACGAGCAGTACTTC.

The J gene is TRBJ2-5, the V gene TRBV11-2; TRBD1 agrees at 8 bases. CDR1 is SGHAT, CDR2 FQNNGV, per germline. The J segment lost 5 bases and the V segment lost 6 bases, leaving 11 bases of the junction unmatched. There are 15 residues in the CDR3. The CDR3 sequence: CASSSNTGTGETQYF. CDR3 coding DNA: TGTGCCAGCAGTTCCAACACCGGGACAGGCGAGACCCAGTACTTC.

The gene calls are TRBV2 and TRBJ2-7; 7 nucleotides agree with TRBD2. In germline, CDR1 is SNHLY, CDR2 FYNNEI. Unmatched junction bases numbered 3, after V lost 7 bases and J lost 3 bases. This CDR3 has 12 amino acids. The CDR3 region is CASTRDYYEQYF. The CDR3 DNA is TGTGCCAGCACTCGGGACTACTACGAGCAGTACTTC.

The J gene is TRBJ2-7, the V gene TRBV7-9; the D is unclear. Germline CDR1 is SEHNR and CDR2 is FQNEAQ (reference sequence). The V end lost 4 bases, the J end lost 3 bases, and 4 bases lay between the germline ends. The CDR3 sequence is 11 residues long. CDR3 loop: CASSYNYEQYF. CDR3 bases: TGTGCCAGCAGCTATAACTACGAGCAGTACTTC. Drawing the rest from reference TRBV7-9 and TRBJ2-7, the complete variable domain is DTGVSQNPRHKITKRGQNVTFRCDPISEHNRLYWYRQTLGQGPEFLTYFQNEAQLEKSRLLSDRFSAERPKGSFSTLEIQRTEQGDSAMYLCASSYNYEQYFGPGTRLTVT.

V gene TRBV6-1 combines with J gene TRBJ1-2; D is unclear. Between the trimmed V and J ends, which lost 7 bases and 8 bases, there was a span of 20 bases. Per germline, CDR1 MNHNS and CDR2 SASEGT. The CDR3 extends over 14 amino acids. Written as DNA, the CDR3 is TGTGCCAGCACCAACACGGGGAGGTTGTGGGGCTACACCTTC. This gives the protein CASTNTGRLWGYTF.

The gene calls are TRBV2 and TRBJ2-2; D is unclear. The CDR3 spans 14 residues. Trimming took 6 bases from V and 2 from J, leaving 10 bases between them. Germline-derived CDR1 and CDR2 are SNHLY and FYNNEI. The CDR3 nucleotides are TGTGCCAGCAGGTTCCTCACAAACACCGGGGAGCTGTTTTTT. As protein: CASRFLTNTGELFF.